At least ten counts were recorded for the clone carrying this T cell receptor beta chain. Its antigen is not known. The CDR3 sequence is 13 residues long. Trimming shortened V by 4 bases and J by 4 bases, and 12 bases separated the two germline ends. Germline CDR1 SGHKS, CDR2 YYEKEE (reference sequence). This record belongs to a study of neurological immune-mediated disorders. With 10-nucleotide random UMIs included, cDNA was synthesized by 5'RACE. Each CDR3 protein gets one entry after TCRdb re-called the 5' RACE reads with MiXCR. This repertoire shows around 55,000 distinct CDR3 sequences, approximately 3.6% found once; its top ten account for roughly 2%. Study-wide results and limits: CDR3 amino acid sequences found in expanded clones were never shared across subjects, suggesting private repertoires in all groups. It was the repertoires of 18 of 34 multiple sclerosis patients that phylogenetic grouping placed in one related-CDR3 cluster, which is a possible signature.

The sorted libraries involved the use of about 1 million CD4+ or CD8+ T cells. The sample was CD4+ T cells from blood. The chain employs TRBV5-5 and TRBJ2-7; the D gene is possibly TRBD1 (5 bases). The sequence came from a woman between 35 and 50 years old with multiple sclerosis. This chain's CDR3 is CASSRDRGYEQYF. CDR3 in DNA: TGTGCCAGCAGCCGAGACAGAGGTTACGAGCAGTACTTC.